Listed below are T cell receptor beta chains from one sample, sequenced in a study of blood T cell repertoires in COVID-19. The table came from immunoSEQ multiplex PCR; TCRdb's copy has only in-frame clones and leaves some out. The repertoire holds about 34,000 clones, with roughly 80% as singletons. The sequencing sample was made of peripheral blood. These TCRs come from a man older than 75 with acute or convalescent COVID-19. The CDR3 runs from the conserved cysteine through the conserved F or W. The D gene is left open where the match is weak. A clone size is listed for some rows: how often the clone was seen (once, few, many), or a class if it is expanded.

DNA | CDR3 | D | V | size | J
TGTGCCAGCAGCTTAGGGCGGGAGGGGTCCTACGAGCAGTACTTC | CASSLGREGSYEQYF | TRBD2 | TRBV11-2 | NA | TRBJ2-7
TGCGCCAGCAGCTTGAGAGCGGAAAGCACAGATACGCAGTATTTT | CASSLRAESTDTQYF | NA | TRBV5-1 | NA | TRBJ2-3
TGTGCCTGGAGCCGGACAGGGAATTCACCCCTCCACTTT | CAWSRTGNSPLHF | TRBD1 | TRBV30 | NA | TRBJ1-6
TGTGCCAGCAGCCTCGGGACTAGCGGGACTAATGAGCAGTTCTTC | CASSLGTSGTNEQFF | TRBD2 | TRBV13 | NA | TRBJ2-1
TGTGCCAGTCCCCGTAGTATCAACAGTTATACCGGGACACCGAGCTATGGCTACACCTTC | CASPRSINSYTGTPSYGYTF | NA | TRBV19 | few | TRBJ1-2
TGCGCCAGCAGCCAAGACCAGACAGGGTTCCTTAACACTGAAGCTTTCTTT | CASSQDQTGFLNTEAFF | TRBD1 | TRBV4-1 | NA | TRBJ1-1
TGTGCCAGCACGGGTGCGGGTACGCAGTATTTT | CASTGAGTQYF | NA | TRBV6-4 | NA | TRBJ2-3
TGTGCCAGCAGCCAAGACGGGGATTTCAGGTCACCCCTCCACTTT | CASSQDGDFRSPLHF | NA | TRBV3-1/TRBV3-2 | once | TRBJ1-6
TGTGCCAGCAGCCAAGTCAGCCGGGACAGGGATTTCGTAGATTCACCCCTCCACTTT | CASSQVSRDRDFVDSPLHF | TRBD1 | TRBV14 | NA | TRBJ1-6
TGTGCCAGTAGTACTACAGTTGGATCCGGGGAGCTGTTTTTT | CASSTTVGSGELFF | NA | TRBV19 | NA | TRBJ2-2
TGTGCCAGCATGTGGGGGGAGGAGACCCAGTACTTC | CASMWGEETQYF | NA | TRBV2 | NA | TRBJ2-5
TGTGCCAGCAGCGTCGGACTAGCGGGGTACAATGAGCAGTTCTTC | CASSVGLAGYNEQFF | TRBD2 | TRBV9 | NA | TRBJ2-1
TGTGCCAGTAGTCCCGACAGGGGATGGAACAATGAGCAGTTCTTC | CASSPDRGWNNEQFF | TRBD1 | TRBV19 | NA | TRBJ2-1
TGCGCCAGCAGTCTTACAGGGGATCGCGGAGATACGCAGTATTTT | CASSLTGDRGDTQYF | TRBD1 | TRBV5-1 | once | TRBJ2-3
TGCGCCAGCAGCTTGACAGGGGGCACCTCCTACGAGCAGTACTTC | CASSLTGGTSYEQYF | TRBD1 | TRBV5-1 | NA | TRBJ2-7
TGTGCCTGGAGCCCCTTACTAAACAATGAGCAGTTCTTC | CAWSPLLNNEQFF | NA | TRBV30 | NA | TRBJ2-1
TGTGCCAGCAGCGGAAGCGGGTGGGGAGAGACCCAGTACTTC | CASSGSGWGETQYF | NA | TRBV7-2 | NA | TRBJ2-5
TGTGCCAGTCCGGCAGACTTGGACAGGGCTACCGGAAACACCATATATTTT | CASPADLDRATGNTIYF | TRBD1 | TRBV7-7 | NA | TRBJ1-3
TGCGCCAGCAGCGCCGCCGGGACAGAGGCCTACGAGCAGTACTTC | CASSAAGTEAYEQYF | TRBD1 | TRBV5-1 | NA | TRBJ2-7
TGTGCCAGCTCACCAGGCGGTTCCTACGAGCAGTACTTC | CASSPGGSYEQYF | NA | TRBV18 | NA | TRBJ2-7
TGTGCCAGCAGTTCGAACGCCCGGGACTACCGGGGCACAGATACGCAGTATTTT | CASSSNARDYRGTDTQYF | TRBD2 | TRBV28 | NA | TRBJ2-3
TGTGCCAGCAGACCGACAGGGGTACTGAGCGAGCAGTACTTC | CASRPTGVLSEQYF | TRBD1 | TRBV5-5 | once | TRBJ2-7
TGTGCCAGCAGTGAGATAGCGGGGAAGCAAGAGACCCAGTACTTC | CASSEIAGKQETQYF | TRBD2 | TRBV2 | NA | TRBJ2-5
TGCGCCAGCAGCCAAGCCAGCTGGACAGGGCGCAATCAGCCCCAGCATTTT | CASSQASWTGRNQPQHF | TRBD1 | TRBV4-3 | few | TRBJ1-5
TGTGCCAGCAGCTTCACGACAAGTCCGGAGACCCAGTACTTC | CASSFTTSPETQYF | NA | TRBV7-8 | NA | TRBJ2-5
TGTGCCAGCAGCCCTCTCGTTCGGGGTTCTGGAAACACCATATATTTT | CASSPLVRGSGNTIYF | NA | TRBV4-2 | NA | TRBJ1-3
TGTGCCAGTAGTATAGGAGGGGGACAGGGTTATGGCTACACCTTC | CASSIGGGQGYGYTF | TRBD1 | TRBV19 | NA | TRBJ1-2
TGTGCCAGTAGTCACCGGGACAGGGGCCCCTACGAGCAGTACTTC | CASSHRDRGPYEQYF | TRBD1 | TRBV19 | NA | TRBJ2-7
TGTGCCAGCAGTGCACGACAGGGGGCGAGTTCACCCCTCCACTTT | CASSARQGASSPLHF | TRBD1 | TRBV25-1 | NA | TRBJ1-6
TGTGCCAGCAGCACTCGGGACATAGCCTACGAGCAGTACTTC | CASSTRDIAYEQYF | NA | TRBV7-2 | NA | TRBJ2-7
TGCGCCAGCAGCCCGGAAGGGGTCGGGGAAAAACTGTTTTTT | CASSPEGVGEKLFF | NA | TRBV5-1 | NA | TRBJ1-4
TGTGCCAGCAGTGACTCTAGCGGGAACACAGATACGCAGTATTTT | CASSDSSGNTDTQYF | TRBD2 | TRBV6-4 | NA | TRBJ2-3
TGTGCCAGCAGCCAAGTCAGGGGGAAGGCTGAAGCTTTCTTT | CASSQVRGKAEAFF | TRBD1 | TRBV14 | NA | TRBJ1-1
TGTGCCAGCAGTTACCCCTCCTTTAACAGGTACAATCAGCCCCAGCATTTT | CASSYPSFNRYNQPQHF | NA | TRBV6-2/TRBV6-3 | once | TRBJ1-5
TGTGCCAGCAGTGAAGTTGGGGAGGGGGCCAACGTCCTGACTTTC | CASSEVGEGANVLTF | NA | TRBV6-1 | NA | TRBJ2-6
TGCGCCAGCAGCCAAGACAGGGGTTCTGGGGCCAACGTCCTGACTTTC | CASSQDRGSGANVLTF | NA | TRBV4-3 | medium-sized | TRBJ2-6
TGTGCCAGCAGCCAGACCGCGGGACTGAGCTCCTACGAGCAGTACTTC | CASSQTAGLSSYEQYF | NA | TRBV14 | once | TRBJ2-7